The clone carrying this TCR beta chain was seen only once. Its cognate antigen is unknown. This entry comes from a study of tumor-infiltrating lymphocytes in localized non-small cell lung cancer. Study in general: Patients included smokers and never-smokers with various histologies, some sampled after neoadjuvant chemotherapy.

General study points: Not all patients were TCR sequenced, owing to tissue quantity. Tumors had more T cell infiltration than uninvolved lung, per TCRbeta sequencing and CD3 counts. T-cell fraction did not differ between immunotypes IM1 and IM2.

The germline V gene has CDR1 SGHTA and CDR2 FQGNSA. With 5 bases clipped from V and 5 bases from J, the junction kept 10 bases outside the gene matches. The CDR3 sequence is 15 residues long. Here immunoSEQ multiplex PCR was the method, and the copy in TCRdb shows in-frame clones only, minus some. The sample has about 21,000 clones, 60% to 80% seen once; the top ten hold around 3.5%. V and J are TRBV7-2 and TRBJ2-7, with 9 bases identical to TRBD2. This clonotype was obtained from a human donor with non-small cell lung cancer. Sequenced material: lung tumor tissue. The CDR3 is CASSQFGGRVNEQYF. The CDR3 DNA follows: TGTGCCAGCAGCCAATTCGGCGGGAGGGTAAACGAGCAGTACTTC. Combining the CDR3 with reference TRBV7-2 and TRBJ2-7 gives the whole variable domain GAGVSQSPSNKVTEKGKDVELRCDPISGHTALYWYRQSLGQGLEFLIYFQGNSAPDKSGLPSDRFSAERTGGSVSTLTIQRTQQEDSAVYLCASSQFGGRVNEQYFGPGTRLTVT.